These 11 T cell receptor beta chains were sequenced from one sample in a study of cytomegalovirus exposure and HLA in healthy donors. Primers for the PCR totalled 60 Vbeta and 13 Jbeta. Repertoires were generated with immunoSEQ multiplex PCR, while TCRdb's copy carries only in-frame clones and drops some. The table for this sample gives 70,000 to 100,000 clones. The material sequenced was PBMCs. These receptors were obtained from a girl aged 10 to 17 in good health and CMV-seropositive.

The chain combines TRBV23-1 with TRBJ1-1; a possible D gene is TRBD1 (5 bases). TRBV23-1 is labeled an ORF, and its function is uncertain. The CDR3 length is 14 residues. V shed 2 bases and J shed 3 bases, with 10 bases lying between them. The DNA of the CDR3 is TGCGCCAGCAGTCAAGGAGCCAGGGACACTGAAGCTTTCTTT. Encoded protein: CASSQGARDTEAFF.

V is TRBV4-3 and J is TRBJ2-6, with D possibly being TRBD2 (5 bases). The CDR3 contains 18 residues. Germline values: CDR1 LGHNA, CDR2 YSLEER. Trimming removed 0 bases from V and 4 bases from J, with 16 bases in between. The DNA for the CDR3 is TGCGCCAGCAGCCAAGATCCCGATACCACGGGAGGGGCCAACGTCCTGACTTTC. Translation: CASSQDPDTTGGANVLTF.

With respect to this clone: A junction boundary mismatches the germline segment, possibly from a read error. The V call is TRBV6-1, the J call TRBJ2-2; 8 bases map to TRBD2. Per germline, CDR1 MNHNS and CDR2 SASEGT. CDR3 length equals 14 residues. CDR3 coding DNA: TGTGCCACCAGTGGGGCGGGGGGAAACGGGGAGCTGTTTTTT. Encoded protein: CATSGAGGNGELFF.

The V and J genes are TRBV30 and TRBJ1-3; D is unclear. Germline CDR1 GTSNPN, CDR2 SVGIG (reference sequence). CDR3 length equals 13 residues. V lost 2 bases, J lost 0 bases, and 5 bases lay in between. CDR3 sequence reads: CAWSPRSGNTIYF. In nucleotides, the CDR3 is TGTGCCTGGAGTCCCCGCTCTGGAAACACCATATATTTT. The complete variable domain, with remaining parts taken from reference TRBV30 and TRBJ1-3, reads SQTIHQWPATLVQPVGSPLSLECTVEGTSNPNLYWYRQAAGRGLQLLFYSVGIGQISSEVPQNLSASRPQDRQFILSSKKLLLSDSGFYLCAWSPRSGNTIYFGEGSWLTVV.

This chain uses TRBV30 with TRBJ2-1, with D possibly matching TRBD2 (6 bases). The germline V and J ends were trimmed by 4 bases and 7 bases, with 11 bases remaining between them. The CDR3 totals 12 residues. Germline V gene sequence: CDR1 GTSNPN, CDR2 SVGIG (reference sequence). CDR3 nucleotides: TGTGCCTGGATCGACAGCGGGAATGAGCAGTTCTTC. Amino acids: CAWIDSGNEQFF. Supplemented by reference TRBV30 and TRBJ2-1, the full variable domain reads SQTIHQWPATLVQPVGSPLSLECTVEGTSNPNLYWYRQAAGRGLQLLFYSVGIGQISSEVPQNLSASRPQDRQFILSSKKLLLSDSGFYLCAWIDSGNEQFFGPGTRLTVL.

The V call is TRBV27, the J call TRBJ2-3; D is possibly TRBD1 (5 bases). In germline, CDR1 is MNHEY, CDR2 SMNVEV (reference sequence). The CDR3 is 14 residues long. The V end lost 2 bases, the J end lost 4 bases, and 10 bases lay between the germline ends. DNA of the CDR3: TGTGCCAGCAGTTTACAGGGATCAGCAGATACGCAGTATTTT. This sequence encodes CASSLQGSADTQYF.

The chain is built from TRBV25-1 and TRBJ2-1; perhaps TRBD1 as D (6 bases). The germline CDR1 and CDR2 sequences are MGHDK and SYGVNS. The length of the CDR3 is 13 residues. The V end lost 4 bases, the J end lost 3 bases, and 7 bases lay between the germline ends. The CDR3 spells CASSGTVYNEQFF. CDR3 DNA: TGTGCCAGCAGTGGGACAGTCTACAATGAGCAGTTCTTC.

This chain links TRBV7-9 with TRBJ1-6; the match to TRBD1 covers 9 bases. The V segment lost 1 base and the J segment 11 bases; nucleotides outside the gene matches: 6. CDR1 is SEHNR and CDR2 is FQNEAQ in the germline V gene (reference sequence). This CDR3 has 15 amino acids. CDR3 amino acids: CASSLVGTGWTPLHF. CDR3 nucleotides: TGTGCCAGCAGCTTAGTCGGGACAGGGTGGACACCCCTCCACTTT.

This rearrangement joins TRBV7-2 to TRBJ2-7; D is unresolved. Trimming removed 5 bases at V and 7 bases at J, with 9 bases between. The germline V gene encodes CDR1 SGHTA and CDR2 FQGNSA. This CDR3 is 11 amino acids long. The CDR3 DNA is TGTGCCAGCAGCCAATACGGAGAGCAGTACGTC. Encoded protein: CASSQYGEQYV.

The chain combines TRBV9 with TRBJ1-1, with a tentative D call TRBD1 (5 bases). The CDR3 covers 15 residues. V was pared by 0 bases and J by 3 bases, with 12 bases between. The germline V gene has CDR1 SGDLS and CDR2 YYNGEE. CDR3 loop: CASSVEPGQDTEAFF. CDR3 bases: TGTGCCAGCAGCGTAGAGCCAGGGCAGGACACTGAAGCTTTCTTT. The full variable domain, with the rest looked up from reference TRBV9 and TRBJ1-1, is DSGVTQTPKHLITATGQRVTLRCSPRSGDLSVYWYQQSLDQGLQFLIQYYNGEERAKGNILERFSAQQFPDLHSELNLSSLELGDSALYFCASSVEPGQDTEAFFGQGTRLTVV.

The chain carries TRBV9 and TRBJ2-1; 8 bases agree with TRBD2. In germline, CDR1 is SGDLS, CDR2 YYNGEE. The CDR3 spans 13 residues. J was trimmed by 7 bases and V by 3 bases; bases with no gene match: 3. The CDR3 bases are TGTGCCAGCAGCGGTAGCGGGGCAAATGAGCAGTTCTTC. As protein: CASSGSGANEQFF.